This passage covers 22 T cell receptor beta chains from one sample sequenced in a study of shared clonotypes between healthy human individuals. Profiled with immunoSEQ multiplex PCR; TCRdb holds only in-frame clones, not every one. The data hold millions of clones, with 85% to 95% observed a single time. CD45RO negativity and positive selection for CCR7 defined naive CD8 cells, a population that excluded terminally differentiated effector memory CD45RA+ cells. The sample taken for sequencing was naive CD8+ T cells from PBMCs. Receptor source: a man between 18 and 29 years old in good health. Some clones in this sample may be carry-over from other donors' samples.

The chain carries TRBV5-6 and TRBJ2-7; 12 bases map to TRBD1. Germline V CDR1 and CDR2: SGHDT, YYEEEE. This CDR3 region has 15 residues. The junction had 7 bases not matched to a gene; V was cut back by 2 bases and J by 7 bases. The CDR3: CASSLGTGGGGEQYF. CDR3 coding DNA: TGTGCCAGCAGCTTAGGGACAGGGGGCGGTGGGGAGCAGTACTTC. The full variable domain, completed using reference TRBV5-6 and TRBJ2-7, is DAGVTQSPTHLIKTRGQQVTLRCSPKSGHDTVSWYQQALGQGPQFIFQYYEEEERQRGNFPDRFSGHQFPNYSSELNVNALLLGDSALYLCASSLGTGGGGEQYFGPGTRLTVT.

Points on this clone: At the DNA level, this CDR3 is encoded by other sequences in the same sample as well. The V call is TRBV9, the J call TRBJ2-1, with 8 positions matching TRBD2. The J segment lost 2 bases and the V segment lost 1 base, leaving 2 bases of the junction unmatched. The CDR3 has 15 amino acids. Germline CDR1 is SGDLS and CDR2 is YYNGEE. In DNA form, the CDR3 reads TGTGCCAGCAGCGTAAGCGGGAGACCCTACAATGAGCAGTTCTTC. Translated, it gives CASSVSGRPYNEQFF.

The chain combines TRBV4-3 with TRBJ2-7; unclear D gene. V lost 0 bases to trimming and J lost 0 bases, with 9 bases between them. The CDR3 covers 15 residues. CDR1 and CDR2 (germline): LGHNA, YSLEER. The CDR3 DNA reads as TGCGCCAGCAGCCAAGAGGCTGAGAGCTCCTACGAGCAGTACTTC. It specifies CASSQEAESSYEQYF.

The CDR3 coding sequence is TGCGCCAGCAGCTTCGGGCCAGAAGCTTTCTTT. Protein sequence: CASSFGPEAFF. The chain carries TRBV5-1 and TRBJ1-1; D unclear. V was cut by 2 bases and J by 8 bases, with 7 bases left in between. The length of the CDR3 is 11 residues. CDR1 SGHRS and CDR2 YFSETQ come from the germline V gene. The full variable domain, in which reference TRBV5-1 and TRBJ1-1 provide the parts outside the CDR3, is KAGVTQTPRYLIKTRGQQVTLSCSPISGHRSVSWYQQTPGQGLQFLFEYFSETQRNKGNFPGRFSGRQFSNSRSEMNVSTLELGDSALYLCASSFGPEAFFGQGTRLTVV.

V gene TRBV4-1 combines with J gene TRBJ2-5, with no clear D. The CDR3 consists of 14 residues. V lost 0 bases to trimming and J lost 5 bases, with 10 bases between them. The V gene's germline CDR1 is MGHRA and CDR2 YSYEKL. For the CDR3, the DNA is TGCGCCAGCAGCCAAGAGTTGGGCTCGGAGACCCAGTACTTC. As protein: CASSQELGSETQYF.

CDR3 sequence: CASSWGQGPRGYTF. CDR3 nucleotides: TGTGCCAGCAGTTGGGGACAGGGGCCCCGAGGGTACACCTTC. V gene TRBV13 combines with J gene TRBJ1-2; 10 nucleotides agree with TRBD1. J gave up 11 bases and V 6 bases, and 12 bases lay outside the gene matches. Germline V lookup: CDR1 PRHDT, CDR2 FYEKMQ (reference sequence). The CDR3 has 14 residues.

The chain recombines TRBV6-5 with TRBJ2-1; D not resolved. V was pared by 2 bases and J by 8 bases, with 4 bases between. The germline CDR1 and CDR2 sequences are MNHEY and SVGAGI. The CDR3 has 11 amino acids. The CDR3, as DNA: TGTGCCAGCAGTTACGGGCATGAGCAGTTCTTC. This codes for CASSYGHEQFF.

The genes are TRBV7-3 and TRBJ2-5; D may be TRBD1 (6 bases). This CDR3 region has 14 residues. CDR1 and CDR2 from the germline V gene are SGHTA and FQGTGA. With 2 bases removed from V and 4 bases from J, the gap between germline ends came to 11 bases. CDR3 loop: CASSLSGVGETQYF. CDR3 nucleotides: TGTGCCAGCAGCTTATCAGGGGTGGGAGAGACCCAGTACTTC. Variable domain in full (rest from reference TRBV7-3 and TRBJ2-5): GAGVSQTPSNKVTEKGKYVELRCDPISGHTALYWYRQSLGQGPEFLIYFQGTGAADDSGLPNDRFFAVRPEGSVSTLKIQRTERGDSAVYLCASSLSGVGETQYFGPGTRLLVL.

This sequence joins TRBV4-2 and TRBJ2-5, with 10 bases fitting TRBD2. The J segment lost 1 base and the V segment lost 0 bases, leaving 8 bases of the junction unmatched. The CDR3 is 18 amino acids. The germline V gene has CDR1 LGHNA and CDR2 YNFKEQ. The DNA of the CDR3 is TGTGCCAGCAGCCAAGAACCTAGCGGGAGTGAAGCCCAAGAGACCCAGTACTTC. Protein product: CASSQEPSGSEAQETQYF.

The J gene is TRBJ1-5, the V gene TRBV7-9; no definite D call. From germline, CDR1 is SEHNR and CDR2 FQNEAQ (reference sequence). This CDR3 spans 14 amino acids. Trimming removed 6 bases at V and 7 bases at J, with 16 bases between. Here the CDR3 reads CASSEGGIGQPQHF. DNA for the CDR3: TGTGCCAGCAGTGAGGGAGGGATCGGGCAGCCCCAGCATTTT.

The genes are TRBV25-1 and TRBJ2-5; possibly TRBD1 for D (6 bases). Matching the DNA end better, TRBJ2-7 makes the J call doubtful. This CDR3 has 15 residues. CDR1 and CDR2 from the germline V gene are MGHDK and SYGVNS. CDR3 loop: CASSEFGTPTYEQYF. The CDR3 nucleotides read TGTGCCAGCAGTGAATTTGGGACACCAACCTACGAGCAGTACTTC.

V gene TRBV27 combines with J gene TRBJ2-7; D remains unclear. Trimming stripped 0 bases from V and 2 bases from J, with 14 bases between. This CDR3 spans 16 amino acids. Per the germline V gene, CDR1 is MNHEY and CDR2 is SMNVEV (reference sequence). The DNA of the CDR3 is TGTGCCAGCAGTTTATCGTCGGGCTTCAGGACCTACGAGCAGTACTTC. Protein: CASSLSSGFRTYEQYF.

DNA of the CDR3: TGTGCCAGCAGTCCGTTTGGTACAGACTACGAGCAGTACTTC. The encoded protein is CASSPFGTDYEQYF. The chain combines TRBV28 with TRBJ2-7; D uncertain. V was trimmed by 5 bases and J by 3 bases, leaving 14 bases between them. Germline V lookup: CDR1 MDHEN, CDR2 SYDVKM. CDR3 size: 14 residues. Variable domain in full (rest from reference TRBV28 and TRBJ2-7): DVKVTQSSRYLVKRTGEKVFLECVQDMDHENMFWYRQDPGLGLRLIYFSYDVKMKEKGDIPEGYSVSREKKERFSLILESASTNQTSMYLCASSPFGTDYEQYFGPGTRLTVT.

This clone has more than one count but fewer than ten. The chain joins TRBV19 to TRBJ2-7, with TRBD1 matching over 7 bases. This CDR3 is built from 14 residues. Unmatched junction bases numbered 3, after V lost 2 bases and J lost 2 bases. Germline lookup yields CDR1 LNHDA and CDR2 SQIVND (reference sequence). In DNA, the CDR3 is TGTGCCAGTAGTATAAGGACAGGAACCTACGAGCAGTACTTC. It is translated as CASSIRTGTYEQYF.

The chain has TRBV6-5 and TRBJ2-7; D may be TRBD2 (7 bases). V shed 9 bases and J shed 3 bases, with 21 bases lying between them. Germline CDR1 reads MNHEY; CDR2 reads SVGAGI. The CDR3 is made up of 15 amino acids. The CDR3 nucleotides are TGTGCCAGTTCCCCCGGGGGCCTAGCGGTCTACGAGCAGTACTTC. The encoded protein is CASSPGGLAVYEQYF.

J is TRBJ1-2 and V is TRBV27; TRBD1 aligns across 8 bases. The length of the CDR3 is 15 residues. V was clipped by 0 bases and J by 7 bases; unmatched bases: 7. Germline CDR1 and CDR2: MNHEY and SMNVEV (reference sequence). CDR3 bases: TGTGCCAGCAGTTTATCCCGGACAGGGCGTGGTGGCTACACCTTC. Translation gives CASSLSRTGRGGYTF.

In its sample, this clone was seen once. The chain links TRBV9 to TRBJ2-2; 7 nucleotides agree with TRBD2. The CDR3 runs to 17 residues. Unmatched junction bases numbered 6, after V lost 0 bases and J lost 1 base. Germline V lookup: CDR1 SGDLS, CDR2 YYNGEE. The CDR3 sequence is CASSVDPSGENTGELFF. CDR3 sequence (DNA): TGTGCCAGCAGCGTAGACCCTAGCGGAGAGAACACCGGGGAGCTGTTTTTT.

The J gene is TRBJ2-1, the V gene TRBV7-3; TRBD1 matches 8 bases. The CDR3 is 14 amino acids. Per the germline V gene, CDR1 is SGHTA and CDR2 is FQGTGA. Losses at the gene ends were 1 base for V and 7 bases for J; bases not matched to a gene: 3. The DNA of the CDR3 is TGTGCCAGCAGCTTAAGGGACAGGTTGAATGAGCAGTTCTTC. This encodes CASSLRDRLNEQFF.

The V gene is TRBV30, the J gene TRBJ2-3; 7 bases align to TRBD2. Germline trimming cut 0 bases from V and 6 bases from J; bases unmatched to any gene: 9. Germline CDR1 is GTSNPN and CDR2 is SVGIG (reference sequence). The CDR3 is made up of 15 amino acids. DNA for the CDR3: TGTGCCTGGAGTGTACTCGGGGGGATACGGGATACGCAGTATTTT. Its protein product is CAWSVLGGIRDTQYF.

J is TRBJ2-2 and V is TRBV10-3; D is undetermined. This CDR3 contains 13 residues. V lost 0 bases and J lost 6, with 5 bases in between. From germline, CDR1 is ENHRY and CDR2 SYGVKD. The CDR3 here is CAISESLAGELFF. CDR3 bases: TGTGCCATCAGTGAGTCGCTAGCCGGGGAGCTGTTTTTT.

This sequence joins TRBV28 and TRBJ1-1, with D possibly matching TRBD1 (6 bases). V lost 5 bases to trimming and J lost 1 base, with 14 bases between them. Germline V lookup: CDR1 MDHEN, CDR2 SYDVKM. CDR3 length equals 15 residues. CDR3 bases: TGTGCCAGCAGTCACGGTCACAGGGAGAACACTGAAGCTTTCTTT. This translates into CASSHGHRENTEAFF. Drawing the rest from reference TRBV28 and TRBJ1-1, the complete variable domain is DVKVTQSSRYLVKRTGEKVFLECVQDMDHENMFWYRQDPGLGLRLIYFSYDVKMKEKGDIPEGYSVSREKKERFSLILESASTNQTSMYLCASSHGHRENTEAFFGQGTRLTVV.

V usage is TRBV27 and J usage is TRBJ1-4, with D unresolved. Trimming removed 9 bases from V and 8 bases from J, with 10 bases in between. CDR1 and CDR2 from the germline V gene are MNHEY and SMNVEV (reference sequence). The CDR3 length is 11 residues. Written as DNA, the CDR3 is TGTGCCAGAGGTGTAGGGGAAAAACTGTTTTTT. Translated: CARGVGEKLFF. The full variable domain, in which reference TRBV27 and TRBJ1-4 provide the parts outside the CDR3, is EAQVTQNPRYLITVTGKKLTVTCSQNMNHEYMSWYRQDPGLGLRQIYYSMNVEVTDKGDVPEGYKVSRKEKRNFPLILESPSPNQTSLYFCARGVGEKLFFGSGTQLSVL.